This T cell receptor beta chain originates from a study of blood T cell repertoires in COVID-19. Assay: immunoSEQ multiplex PCR; the TCRdb copy retains only in-frame clones and omits some. The sample lists around 200,000 clones, 80% to 90% occurring once. Per the germline V gene, CDR1 is SGDLS and CDR2 is YYNGEE. Trimming shortened V by 4 bases and J by 3 bases, and 11 bases separated the two germline ends. This CDR3 spans 13 amino acids. The specimen was PBMCs or T cells enriched from blood (not recorded which). This TCR was sampled from a man in his thirties or forties who had recovered from COVID-19. The chain joins TRBV9 to TRBJ2-7; D might be TRBD2 (6 bases). For the CDR3, the DNA is TGTGCCAGCAGCCCGGGACTGCACTACGAGCAGTACTTC. Translation gives CASSPGLHYEQYF.